This T cell receptor beta chain was captured by sequencing in a study of graft-versus-host responses after intestinal transplantation. General study results and limits: Recipient marrow contained GvH clones, some of which appeared first in ileum or blood. There was an association between peak levels of circulating GvH clones and early post-transplant HvG declines.

A sort after the reaction isolated proliferating CFSE-low CD3+CD4+ and CD3+CD8+ responders. A note on this clone: This specimen includes other DNA sequences encoding the same CDR3.

Sequencing used immunoSEQ multiplex PCR; TCRdb keeps in-frame clones, though not all of them. The repertoire includes roughly 9,700 clones, approximately 31% of them detected once, and less than 5.5% sits in the top ten. CDR3 length: 14 amino acids. Per germline, CDR1 MNHNS and CDR2 SASEGT. With V trimmed by 8 bases and J by 0 bases, 5 bases remained unmatched. The receptor comes from a human patient who was an organ donor for intestinal transplantation. The chain combines TRBV6-1 with TRBJ2-3, with 7 nucleotides matching TRBD2. The source was alloreactive CD4+ T cells from a mixed lymphocyte reaction culture, collected before transplantation. Subset in this sample: CFSE-low proliferating T cells sorted from roughly 6-day pre-transplant mixed lymphocyte reaction (GvH or HvG direction). The DNA of the CDR3 is TGTGCCAGCCTACTAGCGAGGAGCACAGATACGCAGTATTTT. This translates into CASLLARSTDTQYF.